This TCR beta chain was documented in a study of regulatory T cells in long-lasting Graves disease. Both iRepertoire HTBI primers and Arm-PCR of CDR3 regions were used to build the TCR beta libraries. Original analysis: Among the samples, 62 TRBV and some 15 TRBJ segments were identified. TCRdb re-called the multiplex PCR reads through MiXCR, storing one row per CDR3 protein. The V and J calls here are based on TCRdb, not the publication. Among some 340,000 distinct CDR3 sequences listed, roughly 25% were seen once. About this clonotype: Its specificity is unknown.

The time point here: persistent/refractory GD, antithyroid drugs over 5 years with positive TRAb. RNA from PBMCs was the source of the TCR library. Germline V lookup: CDR1 SNHLY, CDR2 FYNNEI. The ends were cut back, 10 bases at V and 3 bases at J, with 14 bases in the middle. The CDR3 contains 13 residues. The study's findings and limits: Preferential use of TRBV28, TRBJ1-2 and TRBJ2-5 was seen in persistent disease.

The specimen comprised peripheral blood mononuclear cells (PBMCs), sampled when the disease was refractory, from a patient treated with antithyroid drugs. V gene TRBV2 combines with J gene TRBJ2-3, with D uncertain. This receptor was taken from a woman aged 40-49 years with Graves disease. Here the CDR3 DNA reads TGTGCCATCCAGGTAGTGGATACAGATACGCAGTATTTT. It specifies CAIQVVDTDTQYF.